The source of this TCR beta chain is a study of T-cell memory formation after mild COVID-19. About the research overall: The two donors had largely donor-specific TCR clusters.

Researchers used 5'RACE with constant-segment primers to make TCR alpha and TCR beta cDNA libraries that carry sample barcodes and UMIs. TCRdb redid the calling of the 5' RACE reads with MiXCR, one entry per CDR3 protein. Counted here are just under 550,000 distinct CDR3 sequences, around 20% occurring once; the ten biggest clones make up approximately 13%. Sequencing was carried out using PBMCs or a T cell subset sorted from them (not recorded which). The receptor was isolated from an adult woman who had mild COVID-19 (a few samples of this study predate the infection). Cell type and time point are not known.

The CDR3: CSAFGGKSTYEQYF. The CDR3 coding sequence is TGCAGCGCCTTCGGCGGGAAAAGCACCTACGAGCAGTACTTC. The rearrangement uses TRBV29-1 and TRBJ2-7; maybe TRBD2 (6 bases). The CDR3 runs to 14 residues. Germline CDR1 is SQVTM and CDR2 is ANQGSEA. V lost 7 bases and J lost 2, with 18 bases in between.